This TCR beta chain was identified during a study of siplizumab effects on memory and regulatory T cells. Overall study results and limits: The diversity of naive T cells seemed greater than that of memory cells, and their alloresponse contribution seemed major.

Per individual sample, approximately 100,000 TCR templates were assayed. Clones were sequenced by immunoSEQ multiplex PCR, and TCRdb holds only the in-frame ones, with some missing. The sample has some 100,000 clones, 94% seen once. The CDR3 length is 15 residues. Germline lookup yields CDR1 SGHRS and CDR2 YFSETQ. V was cut by 2 bases and J by 8 bases, with 17 bases left in between. In the case of this clone: Its antigen remains unidentified.

The receptor's source is a human donor in good health. The source material was Tregs sorted from blood. The J gene is TRBJ2-1, the V gene TRBV5-1; the D gene is possibly TRBD1 (6 bases). CDR3 sequence (DNA): TGCGCCAGCAGCTTCCACAGGGTGGCGGTAGATGAGCAGTTCTTC. Translating it yields CASSFHRVAVDEQFF.